This T cell receptor (beta chain) appears in the sequencing data of a study of tumor-infiltrating lymphocytes in localized non-small cell lung cancer. Across the whole study: From each patient, both tumor and uninvolved lung, non-adjacent to tumor, were sampled. The study, taken as a whole, reports: Tumors had more T cell infiltration than uninvolved lung, per TCRbeta sequencing and CD3 counts. Different pieces of the same tissue were used for each assay.

Per germline, CDR1 MNHNS and CDR2 SASEGT. The V end was cut by 4 bases, the J end by 4 bases, with 7 bases between. The CDR3 consists of 12 residues. Using immunoSEQ multiplex PCR, the repertoire was profiled, and TCRdb retains in-frame clones only, with some absent. The data contain over 9,000 clones, about 83% of them singletons. Concerning this clone: Its antigen is currently unknown.

This TCR came from a human donor with non-small cell lung cancer. The source material was lung tumor tissue. This chain joins TRBV6-1 and TRBJ1-2, with no clear D. The CDR3 reads CASSAVSYGYTF. As DNA, the CDR3 is TGTGCCAGCAGTGCCGTGAGCTATGGCTACACCTTC.